Listed below are T cell receptor beta chains from one sample, sequenced in a study of blood T cell repertoires in COVID-19. Sequencing used immunoSEQ multiplex PCR; TCRdb keeps in-frame clones, though not all of them. The table lists over 95,000 clones, over 65% of them singletons. Specimen: peripheral blood. The receptors derive from a woman between 35 and 50 years old with acute or convalescent COVID-19. The CDR3 runs from the conserved cysteine through the conserved F or W. Fields, in order: J gene, D gene, clone size, CDR3 length, V gene, CDR3 DNA, CDR3 protein. D genes are given only for firm matches. The size field is filled for only some rows; it gives once, few, many or a size class.

>TRBJ1-3|-|-|14|TRBV30
TGTGCCTGGAGCTCTCAGCGATCTGGAAACACCATATATTTT
CAWSSQRSGNTIYF
>TRBJ1-2|TRBD1|once|15|TRBV6-5
TGTGCCAGCAGTTACTCGCGGGACAGCGTCTATGGCTACACCTTC
CASSYSRDSVYGYTF
>TRBJ1-3|TRBD1|-|15|TRBV5-1
TGCGCCAGCAGCGCAGGGACAGGGGCTGGAAACACCATATATTTT
CASSAGTGAGNTIYF
>TRBJ1-4|TRBD1|-|14|TRBV16
TGTGCCAGCAGCCGCGGGACAGAGGGTGAAAAACTGTTTTTT
CASSRGTEGEKLFF
>TRBJ2-7|TRBD1|-|14|TRBV5-5
TGTGCCAGCAGTCCCCGGGACAGGGTCTACGAGCAGTACTTC
CASSPRDRVYEQYF
>TRBJ1-1|-|-|13|TRBV6-5
TGTGCCACTTCGACGCCCGAGGAGGTGGAAGCTTTCTTT
CATSTPEEVEAFF
>TRBJ1-6|TRBD1|-|15|TRBV18
TGTGCCAGCTCACCGACAGGGGGCAGGGGATCACCCCTCCACTTT
CASSPTGGRGSPLHF
>TRBJ2-7|-|-|16|TRBV7-8
TGTGCCAGCAGCTTAAACACCCTCCAAATTGCCTACGAGCAGTACTTC
CASSLNTLQIAYEQYF
>TRBJ1-1|TRBD1|-|14|TRBV2
TGTGCCAGCAGGGGACAGGGAGGAAAGACTGAAGCTTTCTTT
CASRGQGGKTEAFF
>TRBJ2-7|-|-|13|TRBV7-9
TGTGCCAGCAGATTTTCCGGCTCCTACGAGCAGTACTTC
CASRFSGSYEQYF
>TRBJ1-1|-|-|12|TRBV18
TGTGCCAGCTCACCAGATCAGAATGAAGCTTTCTTT
CASSPDQNEAFF
>TRBJ1-2|-|-|12|TRBV6-1
TGTGCCAGCAGGGAAGGGGCCTATGGCTACACCTTC
CASREGAYGYTF
>TRBJ2-1|TRBD2|-|16|TRBV5-6
TGTGCCAGCAGCTTGTTCCGGGACGGGAGGTGGTTGGGGGAGTTCTTC
CASSLFRDGRWLGEFF
>TRBJ1-2|-|-|11|TRBV6-1
TGTGCCAGCAGTGAAGAGAGGAGCTACACCTTC
CASSEERSYTF
>TRBJ1-5|TRBD1|few|15|TRBV19
TGTGCCAGTAGAGAGGACAGGGGCAACAATCAGCCCCAGCATTTT
CASREDRGNNQPQHF
>TRBJ2-2|-|-|17|TRBV27
TGTGCCAGCAGTTTCATCAGGACAGCCTCGGGAACCGGGGAGCTGTTTTTT
CASSFIRTASGTGELFF
>TRBJ2-1|TRBD2|-|15|TRBV6-5
TGTGCCAGCAGTACCCTAGCGGGGGGATACAATGAGCAGTTCTTC
CASSTLAGGYNEQFF
>TRBJ1-2|-|-|14|TRBV18
TGTGCCAGCTCACCAGAGGGATTGAACTATGGCTACACCTTC
CASSPEGLNYGYTF